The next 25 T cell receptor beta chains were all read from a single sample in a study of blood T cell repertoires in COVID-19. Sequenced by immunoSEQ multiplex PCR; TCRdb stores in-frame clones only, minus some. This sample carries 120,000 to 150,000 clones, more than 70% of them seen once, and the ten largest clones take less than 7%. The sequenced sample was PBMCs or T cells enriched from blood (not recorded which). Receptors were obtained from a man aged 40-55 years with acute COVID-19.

The CDR3 loop reads CSALRRPGDTEAFF. The CDR3 DNA sequence: TGCAGCGCCCTCCGACGGCCGGGAGACACTGAAGCTTTCTTT. This chain connects TRBV29-1 to TRBJ1-1; D gene uncertain. The CDR3 contains 14 residues. V was trimmed by 7 bases and J by 3 bases, leaving 18 bases between them. Germline V gene sequence: CDR1 SQVTM, CDR2 ANQGSEA.

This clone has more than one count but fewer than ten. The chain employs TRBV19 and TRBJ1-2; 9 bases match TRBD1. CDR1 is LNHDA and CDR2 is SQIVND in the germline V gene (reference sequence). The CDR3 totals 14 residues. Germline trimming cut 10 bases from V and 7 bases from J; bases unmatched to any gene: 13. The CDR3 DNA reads TGTGCCACCCGGGGATTGGGACAGGGACTTGGCTACACCTTC. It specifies CATRGLGQGLGYTF.

For the CDR3, the DNA is TGTGCCAGCAGCAAAGAGTTGGCGGGACGGGGATACAATGAGCAGTTCTTC. Translated, it gives CASSKELAGRGYNEQFF. J is TRBJ2-1 and V is TRBV21-1; the table's D gene call, TRBD2, was not cross checked with the DNA. TRBV21-1 is designated a pseudogene. The length of the CDR3 is 17 residues.

In DNA form, the CDR3 reads TGTGCCAGCAGCCAAGATGTAGTTAACTATGGCTACACCTTC. Amino acids: CASSQDVVNYGYTF. The V gene is TRBV3-1 (or the pseudogene TRBV3-2), the J gene TRBJ1-2; D is unclear. The CDR3 loop spans 14 amino acids. Germline V lookup: CDR1 LGHDT, CDR2 YNNKEL (reference sequence). V lost 0 bases, J lost 1 base, and 6 bases lay in between.

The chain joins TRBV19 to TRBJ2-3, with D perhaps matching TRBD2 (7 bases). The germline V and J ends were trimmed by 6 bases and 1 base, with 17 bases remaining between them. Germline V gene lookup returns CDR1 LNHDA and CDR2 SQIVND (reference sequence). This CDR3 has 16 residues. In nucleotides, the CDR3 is TGTGCCAGTAGAACCGGGGGGCGGCGGGGCACAGATACGCAGTATTTT. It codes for CASRTGGRRGTDTQYF.

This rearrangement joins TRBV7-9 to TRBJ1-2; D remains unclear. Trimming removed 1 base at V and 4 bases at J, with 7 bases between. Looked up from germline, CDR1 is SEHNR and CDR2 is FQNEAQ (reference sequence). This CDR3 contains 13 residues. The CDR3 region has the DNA TGTGCCAGCAGCTTAGAAACAGCCTATGGCTACACCTTC. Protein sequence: CASSLETAYGYTF.

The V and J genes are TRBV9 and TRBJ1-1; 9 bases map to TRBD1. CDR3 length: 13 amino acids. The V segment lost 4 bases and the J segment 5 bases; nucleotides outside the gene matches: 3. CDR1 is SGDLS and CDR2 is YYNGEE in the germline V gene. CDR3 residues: CASSFGQGTEAFF. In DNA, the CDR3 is TGTGCCAGCAGCTTCGGACAGGGGACTGAAGCTTTCTTT.

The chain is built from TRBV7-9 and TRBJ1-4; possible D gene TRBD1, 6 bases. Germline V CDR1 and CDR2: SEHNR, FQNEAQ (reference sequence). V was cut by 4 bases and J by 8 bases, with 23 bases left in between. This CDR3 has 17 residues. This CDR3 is CASSSQGGRGFEEKLFF. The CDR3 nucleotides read TGTGCCAGCAGCTCCCAAGGGGGTCGCGGGTTTGAGGAAAAACTGTTTTTT.

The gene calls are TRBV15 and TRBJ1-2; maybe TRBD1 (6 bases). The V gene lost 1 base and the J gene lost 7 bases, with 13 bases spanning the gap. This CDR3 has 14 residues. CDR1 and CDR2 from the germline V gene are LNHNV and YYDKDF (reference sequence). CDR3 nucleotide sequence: TGTGCCACCAGCAGAGCGAGGGGGTTTGGTGGCTACACCTTC. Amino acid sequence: CATSRARGFGGYTF.

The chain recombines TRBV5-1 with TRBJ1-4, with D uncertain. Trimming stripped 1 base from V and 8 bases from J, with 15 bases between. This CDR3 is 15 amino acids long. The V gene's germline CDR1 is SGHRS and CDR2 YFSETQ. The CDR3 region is CASSLFGSDGEKLFF. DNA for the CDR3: TGCGCCAGCAGCTTGTTTGGATCTGACGGGGAAAAACTGTTTTTT.

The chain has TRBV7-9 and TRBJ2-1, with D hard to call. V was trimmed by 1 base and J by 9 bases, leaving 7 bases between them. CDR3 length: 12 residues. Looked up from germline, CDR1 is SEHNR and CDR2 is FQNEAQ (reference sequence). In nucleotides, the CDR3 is TGTGCCAGCAGCTTAGTCACCGGTGAGCAGTTCTTC. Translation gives CASSLVTGEQFF.

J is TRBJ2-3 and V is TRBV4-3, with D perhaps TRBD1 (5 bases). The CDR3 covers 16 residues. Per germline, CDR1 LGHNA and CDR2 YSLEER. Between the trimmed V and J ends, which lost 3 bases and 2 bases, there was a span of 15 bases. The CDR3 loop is CASSQGPPTYTDTQYF. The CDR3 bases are TGCGCCAGCAGCCAGGGGCCCCCGACCTACACAGATACGCAGTATTTT.

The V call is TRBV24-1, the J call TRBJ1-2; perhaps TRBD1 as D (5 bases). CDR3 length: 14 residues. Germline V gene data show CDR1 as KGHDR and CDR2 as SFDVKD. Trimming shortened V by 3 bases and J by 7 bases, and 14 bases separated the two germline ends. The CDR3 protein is CATSDPSREAGYTF. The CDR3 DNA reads TGTGCCACCAGTGATCCGAGCAGGGAGGCTGGCTACACCTTC.

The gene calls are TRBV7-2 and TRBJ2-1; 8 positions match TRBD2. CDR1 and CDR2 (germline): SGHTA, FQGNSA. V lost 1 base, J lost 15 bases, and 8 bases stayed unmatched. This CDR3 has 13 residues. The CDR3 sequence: CASSLVVAGLGFF. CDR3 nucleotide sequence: TGTGCCAGCAGCTTAGTGGTAGCGGGGTTGGGGTTCTTC.

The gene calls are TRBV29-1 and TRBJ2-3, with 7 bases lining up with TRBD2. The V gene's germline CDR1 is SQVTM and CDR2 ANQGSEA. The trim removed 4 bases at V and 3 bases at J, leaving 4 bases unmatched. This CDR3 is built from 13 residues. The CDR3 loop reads CSVGGTITDTQYF. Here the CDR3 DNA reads TGCAGCGTTGGCGGGACTATTACAGATACGCAGTATTTT.

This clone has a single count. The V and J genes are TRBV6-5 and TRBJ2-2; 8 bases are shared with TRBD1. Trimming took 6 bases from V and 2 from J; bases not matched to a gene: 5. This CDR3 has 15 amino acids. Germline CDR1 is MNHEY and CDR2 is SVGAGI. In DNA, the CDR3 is TGTGCCAGCAGCCCGGACAGGGCTAACACCGGGGAGCTGTTTTTT. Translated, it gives CASSPDRANTGELFF.

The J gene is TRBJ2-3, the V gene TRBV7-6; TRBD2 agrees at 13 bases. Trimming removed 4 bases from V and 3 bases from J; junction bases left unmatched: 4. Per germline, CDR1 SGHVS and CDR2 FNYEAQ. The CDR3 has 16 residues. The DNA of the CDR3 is TGTGCCAGCAGCTCGCGACTAGCGGGGGGTACAGATACGCAGTATTTT. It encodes CASSSRLAGGTDTQYF.

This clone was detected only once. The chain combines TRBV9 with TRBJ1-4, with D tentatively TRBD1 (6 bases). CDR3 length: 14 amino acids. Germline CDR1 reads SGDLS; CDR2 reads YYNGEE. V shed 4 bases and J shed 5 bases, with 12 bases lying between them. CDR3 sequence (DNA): TGTGCCAGCAGCCCCGGACAGCAAAATGAAAAACTGTTTTTT. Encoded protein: CASSPGQQNEKLFF. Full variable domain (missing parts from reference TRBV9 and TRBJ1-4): DSGVTQTPKHLITATGQRVTLRCSPRSGDLSVYWYQQSLDQGLQFLIQYYNGEERAKGNILERFSAQQFPDLHSELNLSSLELGDSALYFCASSPGQQNEKLFFGSGTQLSVL.

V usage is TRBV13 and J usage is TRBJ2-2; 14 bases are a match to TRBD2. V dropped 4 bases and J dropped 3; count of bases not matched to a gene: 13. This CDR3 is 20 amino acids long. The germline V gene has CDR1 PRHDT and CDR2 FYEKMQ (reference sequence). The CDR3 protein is CASSSIVPGLAGAYTGELFF. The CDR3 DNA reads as TGTGCCAGCAGCTCAATAGTTCCGGGACTAGCGGGGGCCTACACCGGGGAGCTGTTTTTT.

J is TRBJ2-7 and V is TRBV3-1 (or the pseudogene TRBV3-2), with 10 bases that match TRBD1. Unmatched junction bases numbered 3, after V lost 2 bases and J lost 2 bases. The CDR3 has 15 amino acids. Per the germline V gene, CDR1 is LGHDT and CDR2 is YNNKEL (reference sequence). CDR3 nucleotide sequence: TGTGCCAGCAGCCAAATTGGGACAGGGGCCTACGAGCAGTACTTC. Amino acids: CASSQIGTGAYEQYF.

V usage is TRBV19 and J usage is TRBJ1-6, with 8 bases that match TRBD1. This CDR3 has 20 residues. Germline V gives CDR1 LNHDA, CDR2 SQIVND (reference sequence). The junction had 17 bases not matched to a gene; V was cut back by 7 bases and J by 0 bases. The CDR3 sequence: CASNRDPGQDPSSYNSPLHF. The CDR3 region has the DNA TGTGCCAGTAATCGAGATCCGGGACAGGACCCGAGCTCCTATAATTCACCCCTCCACTTT. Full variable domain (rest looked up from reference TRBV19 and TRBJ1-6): DGGITQSPKYLFRKEGQNVTLSCEQNLNHDAMYWYRQDPGQGLRLIYYSQIVNDFQKGDIAEGYSVSREKKESFPLTVTSAQKNPTAFYLCASNRDPGQDPSSYNSPLHFGNGTRLTVT.

In DNA form, the CDR3 reads TGTGCCAGTACCTTAGCTCAAGAGGAGCCGACTGGAAACACCATATATTTT. It translates to CASTLAQEEPTGNTIYF. The chain couples TRBV19 to TRBJ1-3, with D unclear. Germline V lookup: CDR1 LNHDA, CDR2 SQIVND (reference sequence). The CDR3 totals 17 residues. The V end lost 7 bases, the J end lost 2 bases, and 21 bases lay between the germline ends.

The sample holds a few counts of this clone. CDR3 bases: TGTGCCAGCAGCTTAGCTAGGGGCGGGGTTACTGAAGCTTTCTTT. It is translated as CASSLARGGVTEAFF. The rearrangement links TRBV7-2 to TRBJ1-1; D is possibly TRBD1 (5 bases). This CDR3 is 15 amino acids long. V lost 0 bases, J lost 5 bases, and 13 bases lay in between. Germline lookup yields CDR1 SGHTA and CDR2 FQGNSA.

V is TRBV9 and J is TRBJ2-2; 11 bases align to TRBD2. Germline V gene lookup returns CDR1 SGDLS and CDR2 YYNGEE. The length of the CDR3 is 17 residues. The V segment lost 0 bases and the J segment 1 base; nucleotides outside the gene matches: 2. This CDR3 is CASSVGLAGGNTGELFF. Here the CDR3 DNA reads TGTGCCAGCAGCGTAGGGCTAGCGGGGGGGAACACCGGGGAGCTGTTTTTT.

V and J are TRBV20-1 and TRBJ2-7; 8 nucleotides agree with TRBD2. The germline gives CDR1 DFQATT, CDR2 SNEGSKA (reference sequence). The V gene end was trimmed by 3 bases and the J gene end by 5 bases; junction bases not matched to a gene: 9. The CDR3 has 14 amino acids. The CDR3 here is CSASRSGKVDEQYF. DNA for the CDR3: TGCAGTGCTAGTCGTAGCGGGAAGGTCGACGAGCAGTACTTC.